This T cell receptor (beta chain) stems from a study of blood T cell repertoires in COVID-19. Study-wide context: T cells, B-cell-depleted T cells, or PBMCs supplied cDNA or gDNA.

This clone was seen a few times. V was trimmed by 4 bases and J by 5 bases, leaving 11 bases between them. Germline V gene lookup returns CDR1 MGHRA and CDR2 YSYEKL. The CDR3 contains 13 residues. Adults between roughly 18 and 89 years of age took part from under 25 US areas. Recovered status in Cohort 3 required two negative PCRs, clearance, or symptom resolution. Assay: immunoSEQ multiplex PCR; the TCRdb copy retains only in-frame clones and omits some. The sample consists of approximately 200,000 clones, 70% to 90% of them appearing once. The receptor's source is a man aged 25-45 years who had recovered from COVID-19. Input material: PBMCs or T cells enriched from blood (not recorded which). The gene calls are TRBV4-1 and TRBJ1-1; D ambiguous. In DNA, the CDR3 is TGCGCCAGCAGCCGGCCAGGAGGGACTGAAGCTTTCTTT. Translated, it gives CASSRPGGTEAFF.